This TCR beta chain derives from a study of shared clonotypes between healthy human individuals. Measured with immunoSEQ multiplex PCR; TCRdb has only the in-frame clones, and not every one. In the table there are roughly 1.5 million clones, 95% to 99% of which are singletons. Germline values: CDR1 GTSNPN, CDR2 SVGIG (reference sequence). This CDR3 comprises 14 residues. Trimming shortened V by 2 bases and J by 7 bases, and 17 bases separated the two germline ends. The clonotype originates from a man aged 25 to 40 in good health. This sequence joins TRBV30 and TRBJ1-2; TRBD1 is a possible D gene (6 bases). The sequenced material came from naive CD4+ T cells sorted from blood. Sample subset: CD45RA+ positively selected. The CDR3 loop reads CAWSFRGTPTGYTF. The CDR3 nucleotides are TGTGCCTGGAGTTTTAGGGGGACCCCAACTGGCTACACCTTC.